Included here is one TCR beta chain sequence, with context. The antigen is undetermined. Sequencing was performed with immunoSEQ multiplex PCR; in TCRdb, only in-frame clones are kept and a portion is missing. The sample carries roughly 260,000 clones, 85% to 90% recorded once. Per germline, CDR1 ENHRY and CDR2 SYGVKD. V shed 9 bases, J shed 4 bases, and the junction held 8 bases outside the gene matches. CDR3 length equals 14 residues. A roughly 130-subject validation cohort, separate from the 666-subject first cohort, supplied the donors. This sample was taken from a study of cytomegalovirus exposure and HLA in healthy donors. Findings and caveats of the study: Diagnosis of cytomegalovirus status made by the classifier reportedly showed high specificity and sensitivity. Most TCR sequences were uncommon, yet certain public TCRs appeared in many donors. A later analysis found first-cohort TCR clusters tended to co-occur in the 90 to 150 validation repertoires.

Sequencing was done on a sample of PBMCs. The V and J genes are TRBV10-3 and TRBJ2-3; TRBD2 matches 9 bases. The sequence was obtained from a woman aged 18-35 years in good health and CMV-seronegative. CDR3 sequence: CAIALGLAADTQYF. DNA for the CDR3: TGTGCCATAGCTTTGGGACTAGCTGCAGATACGCAGTATTTT.